Given below is one TCR beta chain in context. The antigen is unknown. This record comes from a study of T cell repertoires in cytomegalovirus infection. Background on the study: Both CMV infection and a matching HLA type were indicated by public TCR beta signatures.

General observations from the study: Accumulated public TCR beta family frequency recognized individuals carrying CMV together with the relevant HLA.

MiXCR, run by TCRdb on the reads, gives a single entry per CDR3 protein. Found here are approximately 100,000 distinct CDR3 sequences, about 30% of them singletons; the top ten hold about 81%. V was shortened by 8 bases and J by 2 bases, with 12 bases between the two germline ends. Germline CDR1 and CDR2: MDHEN and SYDVKM. The CDR3 covers 13 residues. The rearrangement uses TRBV28 and TRBJ1-2; possible D gene TRBD1, 6 bases. The TCR comes from a human donor in good health (CMV status not recorded). Some clones in this sample may be carry-over from other donors' samples. Source: CD8+ T cells from cultured PBMCs, taken from culture after CMV antigen stimulation. The chain's CDR3 is CASLTTGNYGYTF. Written as DNA, the CDR3 is TGTGCCAGCCTGACTACAGGGAACTATGGCTACACCTTC.